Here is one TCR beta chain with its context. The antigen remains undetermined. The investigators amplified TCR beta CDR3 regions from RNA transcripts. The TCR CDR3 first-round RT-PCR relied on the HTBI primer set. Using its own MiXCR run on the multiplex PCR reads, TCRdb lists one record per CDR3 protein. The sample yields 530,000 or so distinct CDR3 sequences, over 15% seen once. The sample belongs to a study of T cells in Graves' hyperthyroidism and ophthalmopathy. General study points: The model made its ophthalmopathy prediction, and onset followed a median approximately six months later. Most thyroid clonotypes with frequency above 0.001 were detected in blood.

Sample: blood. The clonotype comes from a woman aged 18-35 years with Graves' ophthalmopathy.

The CDR3, as DNA: TGTGCCAGCAGTTTGACAGGCCAAAAAAACATTCAGTACTTC. This codes for CASSLTGQKNIQYF. The chain uses TRBV12-3 or TRBV12-4 and TRBJ2-4; TRBD1 is a possible D gene (6 bases). The CDR3 runs 14 residues. Between the trimmed V and J ends, which lost 3 bases and 4 bases, there was a span of 10 bases.